This T cell receptor beta chain was recorded in a study of blood T cells in healthy people across ages. On this clonotype itself: Its antigen is undetermined.

Caucasian individuals from Russia who were healthy and aged 6 to 90 acted as donors. CDR1 and CDR2 from the germline V gene are WSHSY and SAAADI. The CDR3 consists of 14 residues. V was clipped by 2 bases and J by 11 bases; unmatched bases: 11. Using a J-beta primer mix together with a sample-barcoded 5' primer, a second PCR was run for roughly 6 to 12 cycles. TCRdb re-derived calls from the 5' RACE reads in MiXCR, one entry per CDR3 protein. The repertoire holds about 1.5 million distinct CDR3 sequences, 35% to 45% seen once, with 6.5% to 10% in the top ten. The study, taken as a whole, reports: There was no known CMV status for donors, so expanded clonotype changes were possibly confounded. In long-lived donors, naive CD4+ cell counts and diversity exceeded those of aged donors.

The sample consisted of blood. The rearrangement links TRBV10-2 to TRBJ2-5; TRBD1 agrees at 7 bases. This receptor was identified in a woman in her late teens or twenties in good health. As DNA, the CDR3 is TGCGCCAGCAGTGAGGGGACAGACTACAATGAGCAGTACTTC. Protein sequence: CASSEGTDYNEQYF.